This T cell receptor beta chain was sequenced for a study of blood T cell repertoires in COVID-19. Study-level information: Specimens from acute and convalescent COVID-19 originated in the United States, Italy and Spain. Sample material is recorded as cDNA or gDNA derived from T cells, B-cell-depleted T cells, or PBMCs.

This clone was observed once. Original handling: Estimates of nucleated cell counts were drawn from the amplification of reference gene primers. The method was immunoSEQ multiplex PCR; TCRdb's version includes in-frame clones alone and lacks a portion of them. Clone size and the V and J calls come from that table; the DNA yielded D and trimming. This sample has about 100,000 clones, with approximately 80% found just once. V was cut by 1 base and J by 1 base, with 5 bases left in between. The V gene's germline CDR1 is SGHTA and CDR2 FQGNSA. The CDR3 runs 13 residues. Sequences were obtained from peripheral blood. This clonotype originated in a man in his 70s with active or convalescent COVID-19. V and J are TRBV7-2 and TRBJ2-7; D is ambiguous. CDR3 nucleotide sequence: TGTGCCAGCAGCTTAGGGCTGTCCTACGAGCAGTACTTC. Its translation: CASSLGLSYEQYF.